The 26 T cell receptor beta chains presented below share a single source sample, sequenced in a study of post-analysis software for immune sequencing data. Overall study findings and caveats: Controls showed lower frequencies than patients for roughly 5 TRBV segments, and TRBV5-6, TRBV5-1 and TRBV20-1 were among these.

Unique molecular identifiers were built into the TCR beta cDNA libraries. TCRdb itself ran the PCR reads through MiXCR, one entry per CDR3 protein. The sample holds fewer than 600,000 distinct CDR3 sequences, around 40% seen once. Their recognized antigens are unknown. Sequencing was carried out using blood. The receptor source for this set is a girl between 10 and 17 years old with multiple sclerosis.

This clonotype appeared many times. The chain uses TRBV28 and TRBJ2-7; D remains unclear. The ends were cut back, 6 bases at V and 2 bases at J, with 11 bases in the middle. Germline V gene sequence: CDR1 MDHEN, CDR2 SYDVKM. The CDR3 loop spans 13 amino acids. CDR3 bases: TGTGCCAGCAGCAACACAGTGACCTACGAGCAGTACTTC. Its translation: CASSNTVTYEQYF. Complete variable domain (other parts from reference TRBV28 and TRBJ2-7): DVKVTQSSRYLVKRTGEKVFLECVQDMDHENMFWYRQDPGLGLRLIYFSYDVKMKEKGDIPEGYSVSREKKERFSLILESASTNQTSMYLCASSNTVTYEQYFGPGTRLTVT.

A note on this clonotype: This CDR3 fails to terminate in the conserved phenylalanine or tryptophan, so it likely reflects a read error. The chain combines TRBV4-2 with TRBJ2-1; D perhaps matches TRBD1 (6 bases). The V end lost 0 bases, the J end lost 7 bases, and 13 bases lay between the germline ends. The CDR3 is 15 residues long. Germline V lookup: CDR1 LGHNA, CDR2 YNFKEQ. The CDR3: CASSQEAPGENEQFL. In nucleotides, the CDR3 is TGTGCCAGCAGCCAAGAGGCCCCAGGGGAAAATGAGCAGTTCTTA.

Note on this clonotype: One junction end disagrees with the germline gene, perhaps due to a read error. The rearrangement links TRBV10-2 to TRBJ2-1, with a weak D call TRBD1 (6 bases). There are 15 residues in the CDR3. Looked up from germline, CDR1 is WSHSY and CDR2 is SAAADI. This CDR3 is CASSEDRSSYNELYF. As DNA, the CDR3 is TGCGCCAGCAGTGAGGACAGGAGCTCCTACAATGAGCTGTACTTC.

This chain connects TRBV11-2 to TRBJ1-1, with 7 bases aligning to TRBD1. From germline, CDR1 is SGHAT and CDR2 FQNNGV. With V trimmed by 4 bases and J by 4 bases, 9 bases remained unmatched. The CDR3 is 15 residues long. The CDR3 loop reads CASSSTTGSSTEAFF. The CDR3 DNA sequence: TGTGCCAGCAGCTCGACGACAGGGAGTAGCACTGAAGCTTTCTTT. The variable domain in full, with the rest retrieved from reference TRBV11-2 and TRBJ1-1, is EAGVAQSPRYKIIEKRQSVAFWCNPISGHATLYWYQQILGQGPKLLIQFQNNGVVDDSQLPKDRFSAERLKGVDSTLKIQPAKLEDSAVYLCASSSTTGSSTEAFFGQGTRLTVV.

This chain joins TRBV6-6 and TRBJ1-2, with 8 bases matching TRBD1. Germline V gives CDR1 MNHNY, CDR2 SVGAGI (reference sequence). This CDR3 has 15 residues. V was pared by 6 bases and J by 3 bases, with 9 bases of the junction left unmatched. The CDR3 sequence is CASSRADRADYGYTF. In nucleotides, the CDR3 is TGTGCCAGCAGCAGGGCGGACAGGGCGGACTATGGCTACACCTTC.

V gene TRBV7-9 combines with J gene TRBJ1-1; TRBD1 aligns across 7 bases. J gave up 1 base and V 3 bases, and 2 bases lay outside the gene matches. The V gene's germline CDR1 is SEHNR and CDR2 FQNEAQ (reference sequence). There are 14 residues in the CDR3. Written as DNA, the CDR3 is TGTGCCAGCAGCTTGACAGGGTCGAACACTGAAGCTTTCTTT. Protein product: CASSLTGSNTEAFF.

The gene calls are TRBV20-1 and TRBJ2-3, with TRBD2 matching over 7 bases. The V segment lost 3 bases and the J segment 0 bases; nucleotides outside the gene matches: 3. This CDR3 spans 14 amino acids. The V gene's germline CDR1 is DFQATT and CDR2 SNEGSKA (reference sequence). The CDR3 loop is CSASIAGSTDTQYF. The DNA of the CDR3 is TGCAGTGCTAGTATAGCGGGCAGCACAGATACGCAGTATTTT.

The V and J genes are TRBV24-1 and TRBJ2-7; D might be TRBD1 (6 bases). The CDR3 length is 12 residues. CDR1 is KGHDR and CDR2 is SFDVKD in the germline V gene. V dropped 6 bases and J dropped 2 bases, with 7 bases sitting between them. CDR3 in DNA: TGTGCCACCAGTCCAGGGGCCTACGAGCAGTACTTC. Amino acids: CATSPGAYEQYF.

The rearrangement joins TRBV20-1 to TRBJ2-7; 8 bases are a match to TRBD2. From germline, CDR1 is DFQATT and CDR2 SNEGSKA (reference sequence). The V gene end was trimmed by 8 bases and the J gene end by 2 bases; junction bases not matched to a gene: 14. The CDR3 extends over 15 amino acids. The DNA for the CDR3 is TGCAGTACAAGGGCGGCGGGAGGTCCTCCCTACGAGCAGTACTTC. Amino acid sequence: CSTRAAGGPPYEQYF.

This rearrangement joins TRBV7-2 to TRBJ1-2; 8 bases map to TRBD1. This CDR3 region has 14 residues. The germline gives CDR1 SGHTA, CDR2 FQGNSA. Trimming cost V 4 bases and J 0 bases; bases outside gene matches: 1. CDR3 region: CASSSDRANYGYTF. In DNA form, the CDR3 reads TGTGCCAGCAGCTCGGACAGGGCTAACTATGGCTACACCTTC.

In DNA, the CDR3 is TGCGCCAGCAGCCAAATAGGGGGAAACACTGAAGCTTTCTTT. This gives the protein CASSQIGGNTEAFF. V and J are TRBV5-1 and TRBJ1-1; a weak D match, TRBD1 (6 bases). Germline values: CDR1 SGHRS, CDR2 YFSETQ. V lost 4 bases to trimming and J lost 2 bases, with 12 bases between them. The CDR3 totals 14 residues.

This clonotype was detected a few times. The gene calls are TRBV7-6 and TRBJ2-7; 8 bases are shared with TRBD1. After removal of 4 bases from V and 0 bases from J, the junction contained 5 bases not matched to a gene. The germline V gene has CDR1 SGHVS and CDR2 FNYEAQ. The CDR3 is 15 amino acids. CDR3 nucleotide sequence: TGTGCCAGCAGCTCCGGGGACAGGCTCTCCTACGAGCAGTACTTC. It yields the protein CASSSGDRLSYEQYF. The whole variable domain, filled in from reference TRBV7-6 and TRBJ2-7, reads GAGVSQSPRYKVTKRGQDVALRCDPISGHVSLYWYRQALGQGPEFLTYFNYEAQQDKSGLPNDRFSAERPEGSISTLTIQRTEQRDSAMYRCASSSGDRLSYEQYFGPGTRLTVT.

V gene TRBV4-1 combines with J gene TRBJ1-1; D is unresolved. With 1 base removed from V and 0 bases from J, the gap between germline ends came to 9 bases. Germline V gene data show CDR1 as MGHRA and CDR2 as YSYEKL. This CDR3 region has 15 residues. CDR3 region: CASSQAGWLNTEAFF. CDR3 coding DNA: TGCGCCAGCAGCCAAGCGGGGTGGCTGAACACTGAAGCTTTCTTT.

The table lists this clonotype with a few counts. Here the CDR3 DNA reads TGCAGCGTCGCGGCCCTCGGCACAGATACGCAGTATTTT. It codes for CSVAALGTDTQYF. V gene TRBV29-1 combines with J gene TRBJ2-3; D is unclear. V lost 6 bases to trimming and J lost 1 base, with 11 bases between them. Per the germline V gene, CDR1 is SQVTM and CDR2 is ANQGSEA. The CDR3 has 13 residues.

V gene TRBV5-1 combines with J gene TRBJ2-1; 11 nucleotides agree with TRBD2. From germline, CDR1 is SGHRS and CDR2 YFSETQ. CDR3 length: 15 residues. V was clipped by 1 base and J by 8 bases; unmatched bases: 5. The CDR3 region is CASSLSLAGGDEQFF. The CDR3 coding sequence is TGCGCCAGCAGCTTGTCCCTAGCGGGAGGAGATGAGCAGTTCTTC.

The table lists this clonotype with many counts. The chain joins TRBV10-3 to TRBJ2-7, with D perhaps TRBD1 or TRBD2 (7 bases each). CDR3 length: 16 residues. Trimming removed 2 bases from V and 6 bases from J, with 20 bases in between. In germline, CDR1 is ENHRY, CDR2 SYGVKD. In nucleotides, the CDR3 is TGTGCCATCAGTGAGACAGGGGCGGGAGAGGGCCGCGAGCAGTACTTC. This translates into CAISETGAGEGREQYF.

This clonotype has a handful of counts. The chain couples TRBV20-1 to TRBJ1-4, with D perhaps matching TRBD1 (5 bases). Germline V gene lookup returns CDR1 DFQATT and CDR2 SNEGSKA (reference sequence). CDR3 length: 13 residues. Trimming shortened V by 0 bases and J by 8 bases, and 10 bases separated the two germline ends. CDR3 in amino acids: CSARDWGEEKLFF. Written as DNA, the CDR3 is TGCAGTGCTAGAGATTGGGGCGAGGAAAAACTGTTTTTT.

About this clonotype: Compared with germline, one end of the junction differs, possibly owing to a read error. The chain combines TRBV20-1 with TRBJ2-5, with D unclear. TRBJ2-7 explains the end of the DNA better; the J call may be wrong. The CDR3 sequence is 12 residues long. Germline CDR1 DFQATT, CDR2 SNEGSKA (reference sequence). This CDR3 is CSGKPDSCEQYF. As DNA, the CDR3 is TGCAGTGGGAAGCCAGACTCCTGCGAGCAGTACTTC.

This chain connects TRBV5-1 to TRBJ2-7; D gene ambiguous. With the DNA end fitting TRBJ2-5 better, the J assignment may be wrong. CDR3 length: 14 residues. Germline lookup yields CDR1 SGHRS and CDR2 YFSETQ. The CDR3 reads CASSFEVVGETQYF. The CDR3, as DNA: TGCGCCAGCAGCTTTGAGGTCGTGGGAGAGACCCAGTACTTC.

Worth noting for this clonotype: The junction departs from the called germline gene at one end, perhaps through a read error. V gene TRBV4-1 combines with J gene TRBJ1-2, with 8 bases fitting TRBD1. Germline V lookup: CDR1 MGHRA, CDR2 YSYEKL. The CDR3 consists of 15 residues. CDR3 region: CASSQGVQGVYGDTF. DNA of the CDR3: TGCGCCAGCAGCCAGGGGGTACAGGGGGTCTATGGCGACACCTTC.

V gene TRBV20-1 combines with J gene TRBJ1-2; no reliable D call. V gave up 5 bases and J gave up 7 bases, with 14 bases separating them. Per germline, CDR1 DFQATT and CDR2 SNEGSKA (reference sequence). The CDR3 consists of 12 residues. The CDR3 is CSARQPVIGYTF. In DNA form, the CDR3 reads TGCAGTGCTCGGCAGCCCGTCATTGGCTACACCTTC.

The rearrangement joins TRBV7-9 to TRBJ2-7; TRBD2 might be the D (6 bases). The CDR3 sequence is 13 residues long. Germline V gene sequence: CDR1 SEHNR, CDR2 FQNEAQ (reference sequence). V was clipped by 6 bases and J by 5 bases, with 14 bases between them. Written as DNA, the CDR3 is TGTGCCAGCAGAGACTTAGCGGCGAACGAGCAGTACTTC. It codes for CASRDLAANEQYF.

This clonotype was detected only a few times. V and J are TRBV3-1 and TRBJ2-5; 7 bases map to TRBD1. The CDR3 length is 15 residues. V gave up 2 bases and J gave up 5 bases; unmatched junction bases: 8. The germline V gene has CDR1 LGHDT and CDR2 YNNKEL (reference sequence). The CDR3 region has the DNA TGTGCCAGCAGCCAAATTAGGGGGCGCGGGGAGACCCAGTACTTC. Encoded protein: CASSQIRGRGETQYF.

CDR3 loop: CSAKEPGADTQYF. For the CDR3, the DNA is TGCAGTGCTAAGGAACCAGGGGCAGATACGCAGTATTTT. The V call is TRBV20-1, the J call TRBJ2-3; maybe TRBD1 (6 bases). This CDR3 is 13 amino acids long. Per the germline V gene, CDR1 is DFQATT and CDR2 is SNEGSKA (reference sequence). Trimming removed 4 bases at V and 4 bases at J, with 12 bases between.

V and J are TRBV27 and TRBJ2-3; 10 positions agree with TRBD2. The length of the CDR3 is 15 residues. With V trimmed by 7 bases and J by 3 bases, 7 bases remained unmatched. Per germline, CDR1 MNHEY and CDR2 SMNVEV (reference sequence). Here the CDR3 DNA reads TGTGCCAGCAAGCCAGGGACTAGCGCTACAGATACGCAGTATTTT. It yields the protein CASKPGTSATDTQYF.

Remarks on this clonotype: A much larger clone differs by one base, so this may be a read error. The V and J genes are TRBV12-3 or TRBV12-4 and TRBJ2-1, with D possibly TRBD2 on 5 matching bases. The CDR3 consists of 14 residues. The CDR3 coding sequence is TGTGCCACAGCGGACGGCAGCTCCTACGATGAGCAGTTCTTC. This sequence encodes CATADGSSYDEQFF.